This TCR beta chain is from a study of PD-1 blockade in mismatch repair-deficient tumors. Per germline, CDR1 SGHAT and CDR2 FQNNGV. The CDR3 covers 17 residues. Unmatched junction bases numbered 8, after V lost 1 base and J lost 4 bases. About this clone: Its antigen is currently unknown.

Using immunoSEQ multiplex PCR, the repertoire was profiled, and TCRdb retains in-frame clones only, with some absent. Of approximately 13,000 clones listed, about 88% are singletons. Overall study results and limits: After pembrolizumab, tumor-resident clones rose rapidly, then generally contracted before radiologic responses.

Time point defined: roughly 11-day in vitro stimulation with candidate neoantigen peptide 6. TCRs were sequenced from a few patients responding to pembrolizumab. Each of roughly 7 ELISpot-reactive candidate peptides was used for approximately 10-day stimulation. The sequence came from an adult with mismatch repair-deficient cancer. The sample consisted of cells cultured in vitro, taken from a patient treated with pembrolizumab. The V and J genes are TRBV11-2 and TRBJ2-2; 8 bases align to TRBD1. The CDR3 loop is CASSLVAGGRLTGELFF. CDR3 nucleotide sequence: TGTGCCAGCAGCTTAGTGGCAGGGGGCAGACTCACCGGGGAGCTGTTTTTT.